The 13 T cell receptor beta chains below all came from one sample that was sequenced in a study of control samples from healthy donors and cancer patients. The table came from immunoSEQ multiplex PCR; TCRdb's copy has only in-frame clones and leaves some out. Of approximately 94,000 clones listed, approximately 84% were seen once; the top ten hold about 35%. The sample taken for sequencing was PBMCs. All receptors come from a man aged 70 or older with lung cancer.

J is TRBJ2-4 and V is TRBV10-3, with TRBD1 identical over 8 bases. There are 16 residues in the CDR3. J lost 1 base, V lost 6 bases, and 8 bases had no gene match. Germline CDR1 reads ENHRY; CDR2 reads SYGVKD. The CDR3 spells CAISERTGKAKNIQYF. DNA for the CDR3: TGTGCCATCAGCGAAAGGACAGGGAAGGCCAAAAACATTCAGTACTTC.

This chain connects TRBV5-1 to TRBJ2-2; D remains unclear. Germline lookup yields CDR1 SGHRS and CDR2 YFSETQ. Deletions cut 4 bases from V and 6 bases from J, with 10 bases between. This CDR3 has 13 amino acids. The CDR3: CASSLAISGELFF. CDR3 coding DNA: TGCGCCAGCAGCCTGGCAATTTCCGGGGAGCTGTTTTTT.

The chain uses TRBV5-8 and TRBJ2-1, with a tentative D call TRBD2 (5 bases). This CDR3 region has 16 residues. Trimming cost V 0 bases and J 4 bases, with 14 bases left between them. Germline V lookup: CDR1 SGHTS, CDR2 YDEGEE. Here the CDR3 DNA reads TGTGCCAGCAGCTTGGCCCTCCTTGGACTTTACAATGAGCAGTTCTTC. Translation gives CASSLALLGLYNEQFF.

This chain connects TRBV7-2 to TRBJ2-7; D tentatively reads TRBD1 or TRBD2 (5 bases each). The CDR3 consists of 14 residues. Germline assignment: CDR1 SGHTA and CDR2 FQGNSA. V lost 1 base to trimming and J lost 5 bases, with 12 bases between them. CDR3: CASSLGGIINEQYF. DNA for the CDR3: TGTGCCAGCAGCTTAGGGGGGATCATCAACGAGCAGTACTTC.

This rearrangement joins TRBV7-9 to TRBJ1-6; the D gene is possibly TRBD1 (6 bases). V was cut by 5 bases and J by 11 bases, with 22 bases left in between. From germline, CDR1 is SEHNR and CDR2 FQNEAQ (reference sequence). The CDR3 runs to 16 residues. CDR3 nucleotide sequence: TGTGCCAGCAGCGTTGTGAAGGGTCAGGGGCGGACACCCCTCCACTTT. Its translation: CASSVVKGQGRTPLHF.

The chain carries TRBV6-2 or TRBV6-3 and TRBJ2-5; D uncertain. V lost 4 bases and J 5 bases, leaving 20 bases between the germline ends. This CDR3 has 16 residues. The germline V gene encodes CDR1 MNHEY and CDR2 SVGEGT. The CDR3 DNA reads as TGTGCCAGCAGTTCCAACCCCTCGCCCGTGGTGGAGACCCAGTACTTC. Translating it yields CASSSNPSPVVETQYF.

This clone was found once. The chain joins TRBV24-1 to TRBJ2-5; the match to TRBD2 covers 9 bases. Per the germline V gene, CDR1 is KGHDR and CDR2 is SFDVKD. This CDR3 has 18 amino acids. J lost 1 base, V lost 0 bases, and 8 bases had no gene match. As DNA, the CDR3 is TGTGCCACCAGTGATTTGGGGCCCCTAGCGGGGTCCCAAGAGACCCAGTACTTC. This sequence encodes CATSDLGPLAGSQETQYF.

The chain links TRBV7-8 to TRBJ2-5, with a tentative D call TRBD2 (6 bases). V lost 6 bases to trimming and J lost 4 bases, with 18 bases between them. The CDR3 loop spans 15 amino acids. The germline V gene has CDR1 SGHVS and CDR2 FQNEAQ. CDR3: CASSRATEGPETQYF. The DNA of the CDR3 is TGTGCCAGCAGTAGGGCCACGGAGGGGCCAGAGACCCAGTACTTC.

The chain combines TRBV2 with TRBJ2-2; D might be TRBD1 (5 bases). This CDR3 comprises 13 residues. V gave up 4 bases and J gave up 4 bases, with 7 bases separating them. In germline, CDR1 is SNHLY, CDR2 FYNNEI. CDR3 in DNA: TGTGCCAGCAGTGGCGACAGCACCGGGGAGCTGTTTTTT. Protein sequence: CASSGDSTGELFF.

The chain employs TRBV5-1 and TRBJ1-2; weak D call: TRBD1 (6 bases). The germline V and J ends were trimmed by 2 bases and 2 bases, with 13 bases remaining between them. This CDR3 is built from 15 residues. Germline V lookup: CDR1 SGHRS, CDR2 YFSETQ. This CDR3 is CASSFGGVGNYGYTF. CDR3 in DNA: TGCGCCAGCAGCTTCGGGGGCGTGGGGAACTATGGCTACACCTTC.

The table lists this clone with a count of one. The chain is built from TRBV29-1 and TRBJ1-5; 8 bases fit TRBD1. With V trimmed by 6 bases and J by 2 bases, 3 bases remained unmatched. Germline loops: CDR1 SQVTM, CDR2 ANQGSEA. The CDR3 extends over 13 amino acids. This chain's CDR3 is CSVGQGGNQPQHF. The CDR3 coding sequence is TGCAGCGTCGGACAGGGAGGCAATCAGCCCCAGCATTTT.

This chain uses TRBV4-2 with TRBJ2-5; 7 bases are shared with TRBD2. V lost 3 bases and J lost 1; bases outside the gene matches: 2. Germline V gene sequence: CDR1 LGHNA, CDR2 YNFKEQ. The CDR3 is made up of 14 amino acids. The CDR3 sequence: CASSQAGVQETQYF. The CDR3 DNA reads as TGTGCCAGCAGCCAGGCGGGGGTCCAAGAGACCCAGTACTTC.

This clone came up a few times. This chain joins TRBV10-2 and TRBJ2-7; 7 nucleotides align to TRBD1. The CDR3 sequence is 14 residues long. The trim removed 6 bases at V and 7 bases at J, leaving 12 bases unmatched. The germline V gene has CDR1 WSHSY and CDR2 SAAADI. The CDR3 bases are TGCGCCAGCAGGCGCCGGGACAGTGGATTGGAGCAGTACTTC. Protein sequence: CASRRRDSGLEQYF.